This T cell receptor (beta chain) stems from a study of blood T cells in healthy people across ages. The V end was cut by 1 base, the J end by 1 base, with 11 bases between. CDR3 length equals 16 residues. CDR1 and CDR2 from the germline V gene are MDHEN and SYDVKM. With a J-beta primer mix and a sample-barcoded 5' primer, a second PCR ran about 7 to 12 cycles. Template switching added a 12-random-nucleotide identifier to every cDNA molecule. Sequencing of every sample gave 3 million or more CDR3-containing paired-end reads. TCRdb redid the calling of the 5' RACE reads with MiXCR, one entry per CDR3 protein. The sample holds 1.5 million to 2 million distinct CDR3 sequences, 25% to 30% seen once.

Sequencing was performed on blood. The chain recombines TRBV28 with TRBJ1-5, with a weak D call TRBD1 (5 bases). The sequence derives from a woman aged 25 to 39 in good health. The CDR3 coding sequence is TGTGCCAGCAGTTTATCGGGCAGGGCGAGCAATCAGCCCCAGCATTTT. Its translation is CASSLSGRASNQPQHF.